These 25 T cell receptor beta chains were sequenced from one sample in a study of PD-1 blockade in classical Hodgkin lymphoma. All the patients suffered relapse after autologous stem cell transplantation, and brentuximab vedotin exposure differed. The repertoire was sequenced with immunoSEQ multiplex PCR; TCRdb's copy has only in-frame clones and lacks some. The table has tens of thousands of clones, approximately 91% seen once; the top ten hold less than 25%. The sequencing used peripheral blood mononuclear cells (PBMCs), collected at baseline. The receptors were gathered from a human donor with classical Hodgkin lymphoma.

The chain uses TRBV18 and TRBJ1-1; D not resolved. The germline V and J ends were trimmed by 10 bases and 1 base, with 10 bases remaining between them. Germline CDR1 KGHSH, CDR2 LQKENI. This CDR3 is 12 amino acids long. The CDR3 sequence is CATSQRNTEAFF. In nucleotides, the CDR3 is TGTGCCACCTCCCAACGGAACACTGAAGCTTTCTTT.

This clone showed up just a few times. The chain has TRBV6-5 and TRBJ1-2; D ambiguous. Trimming left V 0 bases short and J 4 bases short, with 12 bases between. The CDR3 spans 15 residues. Germline CDR1 MNHEY, CDR2 SVGAGI. In DNA form, the CDR3 reads TGTGCCAGCAGTTACTCGAATGGGCGAGGCTATGGCTACACCTTC. Protein sequence: CASSYSNGRGYGYTF.

The chain carries TRBV29-1 and TRBJ2-5; no reliable D call. Trimming took off 8 bases at V and 2 bases at J, with 18 bases between the two ends. Germline V lookup: CDR1 SQVTM, CDR2 ANQGSEA. This CDR3 region has 14 residues. CDR3: CSISRRISQETQYF. The CDR3 nucleotides are TGCAGCATCTCGCGACGGATTTCTCAAGAGACCCAGTACTTC.

V gene TRBV5-6 combines with J gene TRBJ2-4; D ambiguous. Trimming removed 4 bases at V and 2 bases at J, with 25 bases between. Per the germline V gene, CDR1 is SGHDT and CDR2 is YYEEEE. The CDR3 contains 19 residues. CDR3 in amino acids: CASSPYIFQAGETKNIQYF. CDR3 coding DNA: TGTGCCAGCAGCCCCTATATATTCCAGGCCGGAGAAACCAAAAACATTCAGTACTTC.

This chain connects TRBV28 to TRBJ2-7; possible D gene TRBD1, 6 bases. Germline lookup yields CDR1 MDHEN and CDR2 SYDVKM. The CDR3 spans 16 residues. V was shortened by 5 bases and J by 1 base, with 18 bases between the two germline ends. The CDR3: CASSLIFGQGSYEQYF. The CDR3, as DNA: TGTGCCAGCAGTCTAATTTTCGGCCAGGGGTCCTACGAGCAGTACTTC.

This clone is a singleton in its sample. In DNA form, the CDR3 reads TGTGCCAGCAGCAAAGTGGGGCTAGCGGGAGAGGATTGGGACTACGAGCAGTACTTC. Its translation is CASSKVGLAGEDWDYEQYF. The rearrangement uses TRBV21-1 and TRBJ2-7; the DNA was not used to check the table's D call, TRBD2. TRBV21-1 is labeled a pseudogene. The CDR3 has 19 amino acids.

This chain uses TRBV28 with TRBJ2-1; perhaps TRBD2 as D (6 bases). The germline V gene encodes CDR1 MDHEN and CDR2 SYDVKM. The V end lost 7 bases, the J end lost 8 bases, and 9 bases lay between the germline ends. CDR3 length: 11 amino acids. CDR3 coding DNA: TGTGCCAGCATTCGGGAGTATGAGCAGTTCTTC. Translating it yields CASIREYEQFF.

In this sample, this clone turned up once. The chain carries TRBV7-9 and TRBJ2-3; 12 bases are a match to TRBD2. Losses at the gene ends were 4 bases for V and 2 bases for J; bases not matched to a gene: 7. Germline CDR1 and CDR2: SEHNR and FQNEAQ (reference sequence). The CDR3 has 17 amino acids. The CDR3 loop is CASSSYGLAGITDTQYF. The CDR3 nucleotides read TGTGCCAGCAGCTCCTATGGACTAGCGGGAATCACAGATACGCAGTATTTT.

This chain uses TRBV28 with TRBJ1-2; D gene uncertain. The CDR3 has 13 amino acids. Germline assignment: CDR1 MDHEN and CDR2 SYDVKM. Trimming took off 2 bases at V and 4 bases at J, with 8 bases between the two ends. The DNA of the CDR3 is TGTGCCAGCAGTTTACGGGGTGGCTATGGCTACACCTTC. Its protein product is CASSLRGGYGYTF.

V usage is TRBV6-1 and J usage is TRBJ2-7; D is perhaps TRBD1 (5 bases). With 6 bases removed from V and 0 bases from J, the gap between germline ends came to 9 bases. The CDR3 sequence is 13 residues long. The germline V gene has CDR1 MNHNS and CDR2 SASEGT. CDR3 amino acids: CASRTVGSYEQYF. DNA of the CDR3: TGTGCCAGCAGGACAGTGGGCTCCTACGAGCAGTACTTC.

The V gene is TRBV10-3, the J gene TRBJ2-2; 7 bases agree with TRBD1. This CDR3 contains 16 residues. The germline V gene encodes CDR1 ENHRY and CDR2 SYGVKD. J was trimmed by 3 bases and V by 6 bases; bases with no gene match: 10. The CDR3 nucleotides are TGTGCCATCAGGGAGGACAGGTCTGGGGACACCGGGGAGCTGTTTTTT. Amino acids: CAIREDRSGDTGELFF.

The V and J genes are TRBV19 and TRBJ1-2, with 10 bases matching TRBD1. V lost 8 bases to trimming and J lost 4 bases; unmatched junction nucleotides: 4. Germline V gene data show CDR1 as LNHDA and CDR2 as SQIVND (reference sequence). The CDR3 totals 13 residues. The CDR3: CASGDRGAYGYTF. CDR3 bases: TGTGCCAGTGGGGACAGGGGCGCCTATGGCTACACCTTC.

This clone occurred a few times. The V call is TRBV7-9, the J call TRBJ2-5; 8 positions agree with TRBD1. CDR1 and CDR2 (germline): SEHNR, FQNEAQ (reference sequence). Trimming removed 5 bases from V and 4 bases from J; junction bases left unmatched: 6. The CDR3 runs to 14 residues. The CDR3 reads CASSLTGTGETQYF. The CDR3 DNA sequence: TGTGCCAGCAGCCTGACCGGGACAGGAGAGACCCAGTACTTC.

The chain couples TRBV4-3 to TRBJ2-7; D tentatively fits TRBD1 or TRBD2 (5 bases each). CDR1 is LGHNA, CDR2 YSLEER, per germline. The CDR3 has 15 residues. Trimming stripped 1 base from V and 4 bases from J, with 14 bases between. CDR3 in DNA: TGCGCCAGCAGCCAAGCTTGGGACCCCATGTACGAGCAGTACTTC. Its translation is CASSQAWDPMYEQYF.

The sample holds one count of this clone. The rearrangement links TRBV27 to TRBJ1-2, with 9 bases matching TRBD1. The ends lost 5 bases at V and 12 bases at J; junction bases unmatched: 7. CDR1 MNHEY and CDR2 SMNVEV come from the germline V gene (reference sequence). This CDR3 region has 12 residues. CDR3 loop: CASSTGQGEDTF. The CDR3 coding sequence is TGTGCCAGCAGTACGGGACAGGGTGAGGACACCTTC.

This chain uses TRBV6-1 with TRBJ1-5; 7 bases map to TRBD1. Trimming at V came to 1 base and at J to 7 bases, leaving 7 bases not matched to a gene. The germline gives CDR1 MNHNS, CDR2 SASEGT. The length of the CDR3 is 15 residues. The CDR3 loop reads CASSEDPGGFQPQHF. In DNA, the CDR3 is TGTGCCAGCAGTGAAGATCCAGGGGGGTTCCAGCCCCAGCATTTT.

The V call is TRBV25-1, the J call TRBJ2-7; TRBD2 agrees at 8 bases. CDR3 length: 15 amino acids. In germline, CDR1 is MGHDK, CDR2 SYGVNS. J lost 3 bases, V lost 4 bases, and 8 bases had no gene match. This CDR3 is CASSAPGGLVYEQYF. The CDR3 DNA reads as TGTGCCAGCAGTGCCCCGGGGGGACTAGTCTACGAGCAGTACTTC.

The chain is built from TRBV5-6 and TRBJ2-3; D is perhaps TRBD1 (5 bases). Germline V gene lookup returns CDR1 SGHDT and CDR2 YYEEEE. Trimming took off 1 base at V and 4 bases at J, with 13 bases between the two ends. This CDR3 is 15 amino acids long. The CDR3 sequence: CASSLPGYFPDTQYF. The CDR3 region has the DNA TGTGCCAGCAGCTTGCCAGGGTATTTCCCAGATACGCAGTATTTT. Supplemented by reference TRBV5-6 and TRBJ2-3, the full variable domain reads DAGVTQSPTHLIKTRGQQVTLRCSPKSGHDTVSWYQQALGQGPQFIFQYYEEEERQRGNFPDRFSGHQFPNYSSELNVNALLLGDSALYLCASSLPGYFPDTQYFGPGTRLTVL.

This clone was observed a handful of times. The chain couples TRBV7-9 to TRBJ1-2, with D perhaps TRBD1 (5 bases). The V and J ends lost 4 bases and 5 bases respectively, with 17 bases between them. From germline, CDR1 is SEHNR and CDR2 FQNEAQ (reference sequence). The CDR3 is 15 residues long. DNA for the CDR3: TGTGCCAGCAGCTCCCATTCCGGGACCGTTTATGGCTACACCTTC. Its protein is CASSSHSGTVYGYTF.

The CDR3 reads CSVDNRTLRNTIYF. The CDR3 DNA sequence: TGCAGCGTTGATAACCGGACACTTAGAAACACCATATATTTT. The chain carries TRBV29-1 and TRBJ1-3; a weak D match, TRBD1 (5 bases). The CDR3 is 14 amino acids. V was clipped by 3 bases and J by 5 bases, with 14 bases between them. Looked up from germline, CDR1 is SQVTM and CDR2 is ANQGSEA.

This clone was counted once. The chain links TRBV5-1 to TRBJ2-3; 8 bases are shared with TRBD1. Germline trimming cut 0 bases from V and 0 bases from J; bases unmatched to any gene: 15. The CDR3 totals 20 residues. The germline CDR1 and CDR2 sequences are SGHRS and YFSETQ. In DNA form, the CDR3 reads TGCGCCAGCAGCTTGGACTCCTGGGACAGGCGGCTGGGGAGCACAGATACGCAGTATTTT. Residues: CASSLDSWDRRLGSTDTQYF.

V usage is TRBV5-1 and J usage is TRBJ2-2; tentatively, D is TRBD1 or TRBD2 (5 bases each). V was cut by 4 bases and J by 7 bases, with 14 bases left in between. CDR1 is SGHRS, CDR2 YFSETQ, per germline. The CDR3 is 14 amino acids. The DNA for the CDR3 is TGCGCCAGCAGCGGGGGACCGACCGGCGGGGAGCTGTTTTTT. This translates into CASSGGPTGGELFF.

V usage is TRBV4-1 and J usage is TRBJ2-7, with TRBD2 matching over 8 bases. V shed 1 base and J 0 bases; nucleotides not matched to a gene: 8. Germline V gene data show CDR1 as MGHRA and CDR2 as YSYEKL. The CDR3 sequence is 17 residues long. CDR3 DNA sequence: TGCGCCAGCAGCCAAGGCCTCGGGGGGGGTAGCTCCTACGAGCAGTACTTC. Amino acid sequence: CASSQGLGGGSSYEQYF.

Here the CDR3 DNA reads TGTGCCATCAGTGGACTAGCGGGAGGTGGTGAGCAGTTCTTC. It codes for CAISGLAGGGEQFF. V and J are TRBV10-3 and TRBJ2-1; 13 nucleotides line up with TRBD2. The CDR3 spans 14 residues. V gave up 4 bases and J gave up 9 bases; unmatched junction bases: 3. Germline lookup yields CDR1 ENHRY and CDR2 SYGVKD.

V and J are TRBV18 and TRBJ2-7; TRBD1 is a possible D gene (6 bases). CDR3 size: 13 residues. V lost 3 bases to trimming and J lost 7 bases, with 13 bases between them. CDR1 and CDR2 from the germline V gene are KGHSH and LQKENI. The CDR3: CASSPFGQPEQYF. DNA for the CDR3: TGTGCCAGCTCACCCTTCGGACAGCCAGAGCAGTACTTC.